Presented here are 22 T cell receptor beta chains from one specimen sequenced in a study of regulatory and conventional T cells in RAG deficiency. The sorted regulatory T cells were CD4+, CD25-high and CD127-low, with genomic DNA sequenced. Some clones are missing from TCRdb's copy, which holds only in-frame ones; the method was immunoSEQ multiplex PCR. The table lists tens of thousands of clones, approximately 90% of them singletons, with around 0.82% in the top ten. This sample also belongs to another study, concerning regulatory T cells. This second report adds: Primers: 52 TRBV forward and 13 TRBJ reverse.

Sequencing input: Tregs sorted from blood. These receptors came from a human donor in good health.

The CDR3 is CASSSGTFTGTDTQYF. CDR3 DNA: TGCGCCAGCAGCTCTGGGACTTTCACAGGCACAGATACGCAGTATTTT. This chain joins TRBV5-1 and TRBJ2-3, with D perhaps matching TRBD2 (6 bases). V lost 3 bases and J lost 1, with 15 bases in between. From germline, CDR1 is SGHRS and CDR2 YFSETQ. CDR3 size: 16 residues.

The chain recombines TRBV2 with TRBJ2-7; D tentatively reads TRBD1 or TRBD2 (5 bases each). Between the trimmed V and J ends, which lost 7 bases and 5 bases, there was a span of 18 bases. Germline V CDR1 and CDR2: SNHLY, FYNNEI. This CDR3 is built from 14 residues. The chain's CDR3 is CASIPPGPVNEQYF. In nucleotides, the CDR3 is TGTGCCAGCATCCCTCCGGGACCTGTAAACGAGCAGTACTTC.

The gene calls are TRBV6-1 and TRBJ1-6; perhaps TRBD1 as D (6 bases). The CDR3 is made up of 13 amino acids. Germline CDR1 MNHNS, CDR2 SASEGT. V was cut by 5 bases and J by 10 bases, with 12 bases left in between. For the CDR3, the DNA is TGTGCCAGCAGTCAGGGACATTTATCACCCCTCCACTTT. It encodes CASSQGHLSPLHF.

The DNA for the CDR3 is TGTGCCAGCAGCTTAACACCCAGCTACGAGCAGTACTTC. It is translated as CASSLTPSYEQYF. The rearrangement links TRBV7-4 to TRBJ2-7; D unresolved. The CDR3 length is 13 residues. V was trimmed by 2 bases and J by 3 bases, leaving 8 bases between them. From germline, CDR1 is SGHVT and CDR2 SQSDAQ.

The V and J genes are TRBV10-3 and TRBJ1-5; no reliable D call. The CDR3 totals 14 residues. Trimming took off 4 bases at V and 7 bases at J, with 14 bases between the two ends. CDR1 and CDR2 (germline): ENHRY, SYGVKD. The CDR3 nucleotides read TGTGCCATCAGTGCGGGTTCCGCGGGGCAGCCCCAGCATTTT. Translating it yields CAISAGSAGQPQHF.

The chain joins TRBV10-2 to TRBJ2-1; D is perhaps TRBD2 (6 bases). Trimming stripped 3 bases from V and 3 bases from J, with 9 bases between. Per the germline V gene, CDR1 is WSHSY and CDR2 is SAAADI. The CDR3 spans 14 residues. The CDR3, as DNA: TGCGCCAGCAGTGATTTTAGCGGCTACAATGAGCAGTTCTTC. Protein: CASSDFSGYNEQFF.

The genes are TRBV7-3 and TRBJ2-1, with a tentative D call TRBD1 (6 bases). In germline, CDR1 is SGHTA, CDR2 FQGTGA. V lost 5 bases and J lost 5, with 22 bases in between. The CDR3 runs 17 residues. The CDR3 coding sequence is TGTGCCAGCAGCCCCGGGTTCGGCAGGGGTAAAGACAATGAGCAGTTCTTC. Protein sequence: CASSPGFGRGKDNEQFF.

The chain uses TRBV6-6 and TRBJ1-3; D gene ambiguous. The CDR3 runs to 13 residues. Germline V gene data show CDR1 as MNHNY and CDR2 as SVGAGI (reference sequence). The V end lost 4 bases, the J end lost 4 bases, and 8 bases lay between the germline ends. The CDR3 protein is CASSSLSGNTIYF. The DNA of the CDR3 is TGTGCCAGCAGTTCCCTGTCGGGAAACACCATATATTTT.

The gene calls are TRBV10-2 and TRBJ2-2, with 9 bases that match TRBD2. Germline V gives CDR1 WSHSY, CDR2 SAAADI. J gave up 4 bases and V 4 bases, and 7 bases lay outside the gene matches. The CDR3 totals 16 residues. The CDR3, as DNA: TGCGCCAGCAGTGTGCCGGCGGGGGGGAGCACCGGGGAGCTGTTTTTT. Its protein product is CASSVPAGGSTGELFF.

This chain connects TRBV6-1 to TRBJ2-2, with D possibly matching TRBD1 (5 bases). The CDR3 contains 13 residues. The V gene's germline CDR1 is MNHNS and CDR2 SASEGT. Trimming left V 11 bases short and J 1 base short, with 11 bases between. CDR3 coding DNA: TGTGCCTCCAGGGTTGGGAACACCGGGGAGCTGTTTTTT. Its translation: CASRVGNTGELFF.

The chain is built from TRBV5-1 and TRBJ2-7; TRBD2 aligns across 13 bases. CDR1 is SGHRS, CDR2 YFSETQ, per germline. J gave up 4 bases and V 1 base, and 5 bases lay outside the gene matches. CDR3 length: 16 amino acids. As DNA, the CDR3 is TGCGCCAGCAGCTTGCCTACTAGCGGGGGGGCTTACGAGCAGTACTTC. This gives the protein CASSLPTSGGAYEQYF.

The chain recombines TRBV13 with TRBJ2-5, with D perhaps TRBD1 (6 bases). V was trimmed by 2 bases and J by 7 bases, leaving 14 bases between them. CDR1 is PRHDT and CDR2 is FYEKMQ in the germline V gene (reference sequence). The CDR3 consists of 14 residues. In DNA form, the CDR3 reads TGTGCCAGCAGCTTAAGCACCCGAGGGGGGACCCAGTACTTC. Translated, it gives CASSLSTRGGTQYF.

This chain joins TRBV6-6 and TRBJ1-4; D is unresolved. V was cut by 0 bases and J by 7 bases, with 15 bases left in between. Germline lookup yields CDR1 MNHNY and CDR2 SVGAGI (reference sequence). The CDR3 is made up of 16 amino acids. The CDR3 bases are TGTGCCAGCAGTTACTCTCGGCAGGACCCGGGTGAAAAACTGTTTTTT. Translation: CASSYSRQDPGEKLFF.

The rearrangement uses TRBV23-1 and TRBJ2-5, with a tentative D call TRBD1 (6 bases). TRBV23-1 is identified as an open reading frame with a role that is uncertain. V lost 1 base to trimming and J lost 6 bases, with 15 bases between them. The CDR3 is 15 amino acids. DNA of the CDR3: TGCGCCAGCAGTCAATTGACAGGCTGGGGAAAGACCCAGTACTTC. It translates to CASSQLTGWGKTQYF.

The rearrangement links TRBV4-1 to TRBJ2-7; tentative D call: TRBD2 (7 bases). Between the trimmed V and J ends, which lost 4 bases and 1 base, there was a span of 14 bases. Per the germline V gene, CDR1 is MGHRA and CDR2 is YSYEKL. The length of the CDR3 is 15 residues. CDR3 region: CASSLGGGPSYEQYF. In DNA, the CDR3 is TGCGCCAGCAGCCTGGGAGGGGGGCCTTCCTACGAGCAGTACTTC.

V and J are TRBV5-5 and TRBJ2-2, with D possibly being TRBD1 or TRBD2 (5 bases each). The length of the CDR3 is 16 residues. Germline lookup yields CDR1 SGHKS and CDR2 YYEKEE (reference sequence). V lost 0 bases and J 4 bases, leaving 13 bases between the germline ends. The CDR3 is CASSLGMRGPTGELFF. CDR3 in DNA: TGTGCCAGCAGCTTGGGAATGAGGGGACCCACCGGGGAGCTGTTTTTT. Looking up the rest from reference TRBV5-5 and TRBJ2-2 gives the full variable domain: DAGVTQSPTHLIKTRGQQVTLRCSPISGHKSVSWYQQVLGQGPQFIFQYYEKEERGRGNFPDRFSARQFPNYSSELNVNALLLGDSALYLCASSLGMRGPTGELFFGEGSRLTVL.

The rearrangement joins TRBV10-3 to TRBJ2-5; D may be TRBD1 or TRBD2 (5 bases each). The CDR3 runs to 14 residues. The germline V and J ends were trimmed by 7 bases and 5 bases, with 17 bases remaining between them. CDR1 ENHRY and CDR2 SYGVKD come from the germline V gene. The CDR3 spells CAIKPGGEGETQYF. DNA of the CDR3: TGTGCCATCAAACCCGGCGGCGAGGGGGAGACCCAGTACTTC.

The chain is built from TRBV27 and TRBJ1-3; D uncertain. The germline V gene encodes CDR1 MNHEY and CDR2 SMNVEV (reference sequence). Trimming shortened V by 6 bases and J by 0 bases, and 12 bases separated the two germline ends. This CDR3 contains 15 residues. The CDR3 DNA is TGTGCCAGCAGAGCCTCGTTTCTCTCTGGAAACACCATATATTTT. Protein sequence: CASRASFLSGNTIYF.

This chain joins TRBV5-8 and TRBJ1-5; D is undetermined. Germline CDR1 SGHTS, CDR2 YDEGEE. The V end was cut by 0 bases, the J end by 0 bases, with 7 bases between. The CDR3 consists of 15 residues. The CDR3 DNA is TGTGCCAGCAGCTTGGGAGTGTATAGCAATCAGCCCCAGCATTTT. Translating it yields CASSLGVYSNQPQHF.

The chain links TRBV11-3 to TRBJ2-1, with TRBD1 identical over 9 bases. The germline gives CDR1 SGHNT, CDR2 YENEEA. V shed 1 base, J shed 7 bases, and the junction held 11 bases outside the gene matches. The CDR3 runs to 17 residues. CDR3 sequence reads: CASSLGFLDRGVNEQFF. CDR3 coding DNA: TGTGCCAGCAGCTTAGGGTTTTTGGACAGGGGAGTGAATGAGCAGTTCTTC.

The rearrangement links TRBV10-3 to TRBJ1-2, with TRBD1 matching 7 bases. Germline V gene data show CDR1 as ENHRY and CDR2 as SYGVKD. With V trimmed by 5 bases and J by 3 bases, 3 bases remained unmatched. The CDR3 consists of 13 residues. DNA for the CDR3: TGTGCCATCAGTACAGACAGGGACTATGGCTACACCTTC. Translating it yields CAISTDRDYGYTF.

V and J are TRBV28 and TRBJ1-2; D not certain. V shed 3 bases and J shed 2 bases, with 7 bases lying between them. In germline, CDR1 is MDHEN, CDR2 SYDVKM. The length of the CDR3 is 13 residues. The CDR3 is CASSFLPNYGYTF. The CDR3 DNA is TGTGCCAGCAGTTTTTTGCCGAACTATGGCTACACCTTC.